Below, one TCR beta chain is given with its context. The sample comes from a study of OX40 agonist ivuxolimab in advanced cancers. This table comes from immunoSEQ multiplex PCR, and its TCRdb copy is limited to in-frame clones, with some not included. This table holds about 81,000 clones, about 86% found once. CDR1 and CDR2 (germline): GTSNPN, SVGIG (reference sequence). The J segment lost 6 bases and the V segment lost 1 base, leaving 7 bases of the junction unmatched. This CDR3 has 16 residues. The source of this sequence is an adult with an advanced solid tumor such as melanoma, head and neck, liver or kidney cancer. The material was CD4+ or CD8+ T cells sorted from blood, obtained in a trial of the OX40 agonist ivuxolimab. The genes are TRBV30 and TRBJ2-2, with 11 nucleotides matching TRBD2. The CDR3 nucleotides read TGTGCCTGGAGTGGCTTAGCGGGAGGGCTCGCCGGGGAGCTGTTTTTT. The encoded protein is CAWSGLAGGLAGELFF.